These 20 T cell receptor beta chains share one sample of origin, sequenced in a study of blood T cell repertoires in COVID-19. Here immunoSEQ multiplex PCR was the method, and the copy in TCRdb shows in-frame clones only, minus some. The data hold under 200,000 clones, with roughly 90% observed a single time. The sample taken for sequencing was peripheral blood. The receptor source for this set is a man aged 50-59 years with acute or convalescent COVID-19.

This clone was counted a single time. This chain joins TRBV6-5 and TRBJ2-7; D remains ambiguous. The CDR3 is made up of 11 amino acids. Germline values: CDR1 MNHEY, CDR2 SVGAGI. Trimming took off 8 bases at V and 0 bases at J, with 5 bases between the two ends. For the CDR3, the DNA is TGTGCCAGCGACATCTCCTACGAGCAGTACTTC. It translates to CASDISYEQYF.

V gene TRBV4-1 combines with J gene TRBJ2-2, with 7 bases matching TRBD1. The ends lost 2 bases at V and 7 bases at J; junction bases unmatched: 13. This CDR3 has 17 residues. Germline loops: CDR1 MGHRA, CDR2 YSYEKL. Here the CDR3 DNA reads TGCGCCAGCAGCCAAAACCCTACAGGGGCCGGACTCGGGGAGCTGTTTTTT. This codes for CASSQNPTGAGLGELFF.

The chain uses TRBV15 and TRBJ2-7; 7 bases are shared with TRBD1. Germline V gives CDR1 LNHNV, CDR2 YYDKDF (reference sequence). The CDR3 consists of 13 residues. V gave up 9 bases and J gave up 3 bases; unmatched junction bases: 8. The CDR3 loop is CATQRRDSYEQYF. The CDR3 DNA reads as TGTGCCACTCAACGCCGGGACAGCTACGAGCAGTACTTC.

V and J are TRBV18 and TRBJ2-5; D perhaps matches TRBD1 (6 bases). This CDR3 comprises 16 residues. Germline CDR1 KGHSH, CDR2 LQKENI. Trimming shortened V by 3 bases and J by 2 bases, and 16 bases separated the two germline ends. In nucleotides, the CDR3 is TGTGCCAGCTCACCTTACATTCAGGGGTTACAAGAGACCCAGTACTTC. Amino acids: CASSPYIQGLQETQYF.

This clone was seen a few times. The rearrangement uses TRBV28 and TRBJ1-1; D gene ambiguous. Germline loops: CDR1 MDHEN, CDR2 SYDVKM. Trimming removed 2 bases at V and 12 bases at J, with 19 bases between. The CDR3 sequence is 14 residues long. CDR3 sequence reads: CASSLATPKVGSFF. CDR3 nucleotide sequence: TGTGCCAGCAGTTTAGCGACACCGAAGGTTGGATCTTTCTTT.

The genes are TRBV27 and TRBJ2-7, with TRBD2 matching over 8 bases. The trim removed 3 bases at V and 6 bases at J, leaving 7 bases unmatched. CDR3 length equals 14 residues. Germline V gene sequence: CDR1 MNHEY, CDR2 SMNVEV (reference sequence). Here the CDR3 DNA reads TGTGCCAGCAGTTTTAAGGTAGCGGGATTCGAGCAGTACTTC. Protein: CASSFKVAGFEQYF.

The rearrangement uses TRBV6-5 and TRBJ2-5, with D perhaps matching TRBD1 (5 bases). CDR1 and CDR2 (germline): MNHEY, SVGAGI. Deletions cut 1 base from V and 5 bases from J, with 11 bases between. This CDR3 comprises 14 residues. CDR3 coding DNA: TGTGCCAGCAGTTACTTAGGGGCAGGGGAGACCCAGTACTTC. As protein: CASSYLGAGETQYF.

The chain recombines TRBV27 with TRBJ1-5; 10 bases are shared with TRBD1. Unmatched junction bases numbered 8, after V lost 1 base and J lost 2 bases. CDR3 length: 18 residues. The V gene's germline CDR1 is MNHEY and CDR2 SMNVEV (reference sequence). The CDR3 DNA sequence: TGTGCCAGCAGTTTATTGGGACAGGGGCGAAATGGCAATCAGCCCCAGCATTTT. Translation: CASSLLGQGRNGNQPQHF.

V and J are TRBV9 and TRBJ2-5, with TRBD1 matching 9 bases. V shed 4 bases, J shed 7 bases, and the junction held 8 bases outside the gene matches. From germline, CDR1 is SGDLS and CDR2 YYNGEE. This CDR3 contains 14 residues. CDR3 sequence: CASSQDRGFSTQYF. Written as DNA, the CDR3 is TGTGCCAGCAGCCAGGACAGGGGCTTCTCGACCCAGTACTTC.

V gene TRBV19 combines with J gene TRBJ1-3; 10 nucleotides line up with TRBD1. The CDR3 totals 14 residues. The trim removed 8 bases at V and 3 bases at J, leaving 4 bases unmatched. Germline V gene lookup returns CDR1 LNHDA and CDR2 SQIVND (reference sequence). The CDR3 spells CASGRTGGGNTIYF. DNA for the CDR3: TGTGCCAGTGGAAGGACAGGGGGTGGAAACACCATATATTTT.

The chain employs TRBV7-2 and TRBJ2-3; 10 bases are shared with TRBD2. The CDR3 is 15 residues long. Germline-derived CDR1 and CDR2 are SGHTA and FQGNSA. Germline trimming cut 2 bases from V and 3 bases from J; bases unmatched to any gene: 2. CDR3 coding DNA: TGTGCCAGCAGCTTACCAGCGGGAGGGACAGATACGCAGTATTTT. Protein product: CASSLPAGGTDTQYF.

This rearrangement joins TRBV6-6 to TRBJ1-6; 7 bases match TRBD1. This CDR3 has 15 residues. Trimming took 11 bases from V and 7 from J; bases not matched to a gene: 14. Germline CDR1 is MNHNY and CDR2 is SVGAGI (reference sequence). CDR3 residues: CAAQSAQGQNSPLHF. CDR3 DNA: TGTGCCGCACAAAGCGCACAGGGGCAAAATTCACCCCTCCACTTT.

The chain carries TRBV18 and TRBJ1-1, with 8 nucleotides matching TRBD1. J lost 5 bases, V lost 3 bases, and 8 bases had no gene match. This CDR3 contains 15 residues. The germline V gene encodes CDR1 KGHSH and CDR2 LQKENI. CDR3 DNA: TGTGCCAGCTCACCTTTCGAGACAGGGGTTACTGAAGCTTTCTTT. Residues: CASSPFETGVTEAFF.

This clone has only one observation. V usage is TRBV27 and J usage is TRBJ1-2; 7 bases agree with TRBD1. Trimming at V came to 3 bases and at J to 1 base, leaving 14 bases not matched to a gene. The CDR3 is 18 amino acids. Germline V CDR1 and CDR2: MNHEY, SMNVEV (reference sequence). CDR3 sequence: CASSFNLAGGPLNYGYTF. The CDR3, as DNA: TGTGCCAGCAGTTTTAACTTGGCAGGGGGACCGCTTAACTATGGCTACACCTTC.

This chain uses TRBV7-9 with TRBJ1-1; 10 bases map to TRBD1. The germline V gene has CDR1 SEHNR and CDR2 FQNEAQ (reference sequence). The CDR3 is 14 amino acids. V shed 5 bases and J 5 bases; nucleotides not matched to a gene: 5. The CDR3, as DNA: TGTGCCAGCAGCCGGGACAGGGGTTGGACTGAAGCTTTCTTT. This translates into CASSRDRGWTEAFF.

The V and J genes are TRBV27 and TRBJ2-2; TRBD2 aligns across 8 bases. Germline V CDR1 and CDR2: MNHEY, SMNVEV (reference sequence). The CDR3 consists of 15 residues. V lost 3 bases and J lost 5; bases outside the gene matches: 5. CDR3 in amino acids: CASSLVGGVTGELFF. For the CDR3, the DNA is TGTGCCAGCAGTTTGGTCGGGGGGGTGACCGGGGAGCTGTTTTTT.

This clone was observed a single time. J is TRBJ1-1 and V is TRBV20-1, with D hard to call. V dropped 3 bases and J dropped 1 base, with 12 bases sitting between them. The length of the CDR3 is 14 residues. The germline gives CDR1 DFQATT, CDR2 SNEGSKA (reference sequence). CDR3 amino acids: CSASGRPQNTEAFF. The CDR3 bases are TGCAGTGCTAGTGGGCGGCCTCAGAACACTGAAGCTTTCTTT.

V usage is TRBV7-9 and J usage is TRBJ1-1; no clear D. From germline, CDR1 is SEHNR and CDR2 FQNEAQ (reference sequence). Trimming took 0 bases from V and 5 from J, leaving 7 bases between them. The CDR3 runs to 13 residues. CDR3 nucleotides: TGTGCCAGCAGCTTAGCGACGGGGACTGAAGCTTTCTTT. Translation gives CASSLATGTEAFF.

This chain connects TRBV27 to TRBJ1-5, with no clear D. Per the germline V gene, CDR1 is MNHEY and CDR2 is SMNVEV (reference sequence). CDR3 length: 15 residues. V lost 3 bases to trimming and J lost 0 bases, with 9 bases between them. CDR3 amino acids: CASSFYGVSNQPQHF. Here the CDR3 DNA reads TGTGCCAGCAGTTTTTACGGGGTTAGCAATCAGCCCCAGCATTTT.

The rearrangement joins TRBV18 to TRBJ2-2, with 7 bases lining up with TRBD2. The junction had 7 bases not matched to a gene; V was cut back by 5 bases and J by 4 bases. The CDR3 runs to 15 residues. Germline lookup yields CDR1 KGHSH and CDR2 LQKENI. The CDR3 nucleotides read TGTGCCAGCTCAGCCCCGGGACTACCCACCGGGGAGCTGTTTTTT. Amino acids: CASSAPGLPTGELFF.